This TCR beta chain was observed in a study of CD8+ T cells in alopecia areata. On the study more broadly: Scoring of treated patients' severity used the percentage of affected scalp area.

The CDR3 totals 14 residues. The V gene's germline CDR1 is MGHRA and CDR2 YSYEKL. V lost 1 base and J lost 0, with 6 bases in between. Following RNA extraction, reverse transcription yielded cDNA that acted as the sequencing template. Libraries were prepared by immunoSEQ multiplex PCR; TCRdb keeps only in-frame clonotypes and omits some of them. The sample records 80,000 to 95,000 clones, roughly 45% being singletons. Treatment: oral pan-JAK inhibitor, 5-10 mg twice daily. Peripheral blood and lesional scalp punch biopsies were taken from alopecia areata patients. This clonotype originated in a human donor with alopecia areata. The material was CD8+ T cells sorted from blood, obtained at week 24, from a patient treated with tofacitinib. The chain recombines TRBV4-1 with TRBJ2-5; D not certain. CDR3 residues: CASSQVDNQETQYF. The CDR3 bases are TGCGCCAGCAGCCAAGTAGACAACCAAGAGACCCAGTACTTC.